Listed here is a single T cell receptor beta chain. Its antigen is undetermined. These data belong to a study of cytomegalovirus exposure and HLA in healthy donors. V shed 0 bases and J 6 bases; nucleotides not matched to a gene: 4. The CDR3 has 16 residues. The V gene's germline CDR1 is ENHRY and CDR2 SYGVKD. PCR used 60 Vbeta primers and 13 Jbeta primers. As originally analysed: Approximately 11 million shared chains were among the approximately 87 million unique TCR beta chains that a later analysis counted. The table came from immunoSEQ multiplex PCR; TCRdb's copy has only in-frame clones and leaves some out. That table furnishes V, J and clone size, whereas the DNA furnished D and trimming. The table lists around 79,000 clones, more than 65% of them singletons. General study points: One later analysis reportedly identified an Asian-associated ancestry cluster that showed fewer N-insertions than the approximately 700-donor mean.

The chain links TRBV10-3 to TRBJ2-2; 10 bases line up with TRBD2. Sequenced: PBMCs. This receptor was obtained from a woman aged 40 to 50 in good health and CMV-seropositive. The DNA of the CDR3 is TGTGCCATCAGTGAGTCGACTAGCGGGTGGTCCGGGGAGCTGTTTTTT. Protein: CAISESTSGWSGELFF.